Presented here are 13 T cell receptor beta chains from one specimen sequenced in a study of siplizumab effects on memory and regulatory T cells. Libraries were prepared by immunoSEQ multiplex PCR; TCRdb keeps only in-frame clonotypes and omits some of them. The table has approximately 48,000 clones, 85% to 95% seen once. The sequenced material came from CD8+ T cells sorted from blood. These receptors originate from a human donor in good health.

The V gene is TRBV18, the J gene TRBJ2-7; D perhaps matches TRBD1 (6 bases). In germline, CDR1 is KGHSH, CDR2 LQKENI. V gave up 2 bases and J gave up 4 bases, with 9 bases separating them. The CDR3 consists of 13 residues. The CDR3 sequence is CASSPARGYEQYF. The CDR3 DNA reads TGTGCCAGCTCACCAGCCAGGGGTTACGAGCAGTACTTC.

The chain carries TRBV7-3 and TRBJ2-7, with D tentatively TRBD1 (5 bases). V lost 2 bases, J lost 3 bases, and 11 bases lay in between. This CDR3 comprises 14 residues. The germline V gene has CDR1 SGHTA and CDR2 FQGTGA. CDR3 region: CASSLWPGNYEQYF. The CDR3 nucleotides read TGTGCCAGCAGCTTATGGCCAGGGAACTACGAGCAGTACTTC.

The chain uses TRBV7-6 and TRBJ2-3; TRBD2 agrees at 11 bases. This CDR3 has 16 residues. V was pared by 6 bases and J by 0 bases, with 5 bases of the junction left unmatched. Germline V gene lookup returns CDR1 SGHVS and CDR2 FNYEAQ. The CDR3 DNA sequence: TGTGCCAGCAGTCGACTAGCGGGGTTTAGCACAGATACGCAGTATTTT. Residues: CASSRLAGFSTDTQYF.

This clone was detected once. The chain joins TRBV4-1 to TRBJ2-7; D may be TRBD2 (6 bases). Germline-derived CDR1 and CDR2 are MGHRA and YSYEKL. V dropped 4 bases and J dropped 0 bases, with 16 bases sitting between them. This CDR3 has 16 residues. The CDR3 loop reads CASSPTTGLSSYEQYF. The CDR3 DNA is TGCGCCAGCAGCCCTACTACGGGACTTAGCTCCTACGAGCAGTACTTC.

The chain uses TRBV6-1 and TRBJ2-7, with 9 bases fitting TRBD1. The J segment lost 5 bases and the V segment lost 5 bases, leaving 10 bases of the junction unmatched. CDR3 length: 15 amino acids. The germline gives CDR1 MNHNS, CDR2 SASEGT. The CDR3: CASSSAWTGEDEQYF. The CDR3 DNA sequence: TGTGCCAGCAGTTCCGCTTGGACAGGGGAGGACGAGCAGTACTTC.

The rearrangement uses TRBV27 and TRBJ2-2; 10 bases match TRBD2. The CDR3 runs 15 residues. Germline V gives CDR1 MNHEY, CDR2 SMNVEV (reference sequence). Trimming removed 6 bases from V and 7 bases from J; junction bases left unmatched: 8. In nucleotides, the CDR3 is TGTGCCAGCAGCCTCGGGACTAGCGTACTCGGGGAGCTGTTTTTT. This translates into CASSLGTSVLGELFF.

For the CDR3, the DNA is TGTGCCAGCAGCCCCTTTTTGGCTAGCGGGAGGGCCGAGGTTAACCGGGAGCTGTTTTTT. It translates to CASSPFLASGRAEVNRELFF. The chain joins TRBV9 to TRBJ2-2; TRBD2 agrees at 12 bases. The CDR3 spans 20 residues. V was pared by 4 bases and J by 9 bases, with 22 bases of the junction left unmatched. Germline-derived CDR1 and CDR2 are SGDLS and YYNGEE.

Only one count was recorded for this clone. The chain carries TRBV4-1 and TRBJ1-1, with no clear D. Trimming took off 1 base at V and 0 bases at J, with 12 bases between the two ends. CDR1 is MGHRA and CDR2 is YSYEKL in the germline V gene. The CDR3 is 16 amino acids. The CDR3 region has the DNA TGCGCCAGCAGCCAAGGGGATGAGGACTTGAACACTGAAGCTTTCTTT. Translating gives CASSQGDEDLNTEAFF.

This chain joins TRBV13 and TRBJ2-1; a possible D gene is TRBD2 (6 bases). This CDR3 is built from 14 residues. Trimming stripped 5 bases from V and 7 bases from J, with 15 bases between. Germline V CDR1 and CDR2: PRHDT, FYEKMQ (reference sequence). The CDR3 DNA reads TGTGCCAGCAGCCCCCGGGGACTCAATAATGAGCAGTTCTTC. Translating gives CASSPRGLNNEQFF.

CDR3 region: CASSLPGYGYTF. In DNA, the CDR3 is TGTGCCAGCAGCCTACCGGGTTATGGCTACACCTTC. This chain connects TRBV7-2 to TRBJ1-2; D is unresolved. The CDR3 spans 12 residues. Germline V gives CDR1 SGHTA, CDR2 FQGNSA. V gave up 5 bases and J gave up 5 bases, with 9 bases separating them.

This chain joins TRBV29-1 and TRBJ2-3, with 13 bases aligning to TRBD2. Germline CDR1 is SQVTM and CDR2 is ANQGSEA. V lost 7 bases to trimming and J lost 4 bases; unmatched junction nucleotides: 11. CDR3 length equals 16 residues. CDR3 amino acids: CSGTSGRAPGPDTQYF. The CDR3 coding sequence is TGCAGCGGAACTAGCGGGAGGGCCCCCGGACCAGATACGCAGTATTTT.

J is TRBJ2-7 and V is TRBV2, with 7 bases matching TRBD1. CDR1 and CDR2 (germline): SNHLY, FYNNEI. J gave up 4 bases and V 4 bases, and 7 bases lay outside the gene matches. The CDR3 contains 14 residues. The CDR3 DNA sequence: TGTGCCAGCAGTGGGACAGGCCCATCGTACGAGCAGTACTTC. This translates into CASSGTGPSYEQYF.

The genes are TRBV30 and TRBJ2-7, with a possible D match to TRBD1 (5 bases). V dropped 5 bases and J dropped 7 bases, with 18 bases sitting between them. Germline V lookup: CDR1 GTSNPN, CDR2 SVGIG (reference sequence). This CDR3 region has 13 residues. The CDR3 here is CAWELDTASEQYF. The CDR3 nucleotides are TGTGCCTGGGAGTTGGACACGGCGAGTGAGCAGTACTTC.